This T cell receptor beta chain is from a study of T cell changes during pregnancy in multiple sclerosis. The CDR3 runs to 13 residues. The germline CDR1 and CDR2 sequences are WSHSY and SAAADI. Trimming took 2 bases from V and 3 from J, leaving 7 bases between them. Here immunoSEQ multiplex PCR was the method, and the copy in TCRdb shows in-frame clones only, minus some. The data show nearly 40,000 clones, 92% seen once. The chain combines TRBV10-2 with TRBJ2-5; D possibly corresponds to TRBD2 (6 bases). This sample comprised CD4+ T cells from peripheral blood mononuclear cells, obtained in the third trimester of pregnancy. The TCR originated in a female donor with multiple sclerosis, enrolled in a pregnancy study. The CDR3 region is CASSEAGKETQYF. The CDR3 region has the DNA TGCGCCAGCAGTGAGGCGGGGAAAGAGACCCAGTACTTC.